Listed below are T cell receptor beta chains from one sample, sequenced in a study of cytomegalovirus exposure and HLA in healthy donors. The repertoire was sequenced with immunoSEQ multiplex PCR; TCRdb's copy has only in-frame clones and lacks some. Among around 190,000 clones listed, roughly 74% were seen once. The sequencing sample was made of PBMCs. These receptors all come from a woman aged 25 to 39 in good health and CMV-seropositive. Both conserved end residues are trimmed from each CDR3.

CDR3 protein,V gene,J gene
ASSVGSEVFLTQY,TRBV9,TRBJ2-3
ASSQKREGQETQY,TRBV4-2,TRBJ2-5
ASSPNRGEQY,TRBV18,TRBJ2-7
ASRSGLAGALSYEQY,TRBV11-2,TRBJ2-7
ASSLTEETQY,TRBV7-9,TRBJ2-5
ATSRRDPGSEAF,TRBV15,TRBJ1-1
ASMRGKLTSGANVLT,TRBV2,TRBJ2-6
ASSLYEGASEAF,TRBV28,TRBJ1-1
AWRRQPAPGYT,TRBV30,TRBJ1-2
ASSLRDRVLMNTEAF,TRBV7-8,TRBJ1-1
ASSQGQGGAEPNYGYT,TRBV5-1,TRBJ1-2
ASSSNTGELF,TRBV7-9,TRBJ2-2
AWSPNPSSGRSATYEQH,TRBV30,TRBJ2-7
ASSLTGRGLHGYT,TRBV5-6,TRBJ1-2
ASSVGTGAYEQY,TRBV9,TRBJ2-7
ASTPAPTGQGGGYT,TRBV6-6,TRBJ1-2
AIKKREGQTSEDTQY,TRBV10-3,TRBJ2-3
ASSVTSREVEQF,TRBV9,TRBJ2-1
ASSPPGQDLETQY,TRBV18,TRBJ2-5
ASSSVGYADTQY,TRBV11-3,TRBJ2-3
ASGSRTGGYNEQF,TRBV5-8,TRBJ2-1
ASSQVQGVNQPQH,TRBV4-1,TRBJ1-5
AWSGGTGVDGYT,TRBV30,TRBJ1-2
ASSPRDRGMTNEKLF,TRBV4-1,TRBJ1-4
ASSPQGGEYYGYT,TRBV5-4,TRBJ1-2
ASSVESRDTQY,TRBV9,TRBJ2-3
ASSLAAAGGYNEQF,TRBV7-2,TRBJ2-1
ASSVNDRADTIY,TRBV9,TRBJ1-3
ASSLFLRSNQPQH,TRBV5-6,TRBJ1-5
ASRLGLSSGNTIY,TRBV19,TRBJ1-3
SVEEARTGFHEQY,TRBV29-1,TRBJ2-7
ASSKLGERGEGFGQPQH,TRBV21-1,TRBJ1-5
ASSQGGRGALVEQF,TRBV4-1,TRBJ2-1
ASSLSTPRGHGYT,TRBV6-5,TRBJ1-2
ASSSLDRLGGSYEQY,TRBV7-8,TRBJ2-7
ASSSLDRGNTIY,TRBV7-9,TRBJ1-3
ATGTAANYGYT,TRBV27,TRBJ1-2
ASSPGGGNTEAF,TRBV9,TRBJ1-1
ASSLTPQGEAF,TRBV7-9,TRBJ1-1
ASSPVLTFYNEQF,TRBV19,TRBJ2-1
ATSTTSGIHTEAF,TRBV15,TRBJ1-1
ASSQDSSRGETQY,TRBV4-2,TRBJ2-5
AWSVGTHQPQH,TRBV30,TRBJ1-5
ASSPGQVTEQY,TRBV27,TRBJ2-7
ASSLVQGLNTEAF,TRBV5-8,TRBJ1-1
ASSLDRGQLGYT,TRBV5-8,TRBJ1-2
ASSLAAGTSGYEQY,TRBV11-2,TRBJ2-7
ASSLASRALYNEQF,TRBV5-1,TRBJ2-1
ASSYSRGNAVVDTEAF,TRBV25-1,TRBJ1-1
ASSLARQHLECGYT,TRBV7-7,TRBJ1-2
ASSVVGEGPDTQY,TRBV9,TRBJ2-3
ASSLAGGRYNEQF,TRBV7-2,TRBJ2-1
ASSQTGDTTEAF,TRBV28,TRBJ1-1
ASSIGTGSHTQY,TRBV19,TRBJ2-3